This note documents a single T cell receptor beta chain sequence. TCRdb keeps only in-frame clones here, not all; method: immunoSEQ multiplex PCR. The sample contains around 51,000 clones, around 93% of which appear only once. This entry belongs to a study of T cell changes during pregnancy in multiple sclerosis. CDR1 is SGHNT and CDR2 is YENEEA in the germline V gene. This CDR3 has 17 residues. Germline trimming cut 3 bases from V and 4 bases from J; bases unmatched to any gene: 10. This sequence joins TRBV11-3 and TRBJ2-2; 8 nucleotides align to TRBD2. Source: peripheral blood, taken in the second trimester of pregnancy. This TCR was recovered from a female donor with multiple sclerosis, enrolled in a pregnancy study. The CDR3 protein is CASSFCKASGCTGELFF. DNA for the CDR3: TGTGCCAGCAGCTTTTGTAAGGCTAGCGGGTGCACCGGGGAGCTGTTTTTT.